Presented here are 30 T cell receptor beta chains from one specimen sequenced in a study of blood T cell repertoires in COVID-19. Clones were read by immunoSEQ multiplex PCR, and TCRdb kept only the in-frame ones, dropping some. The sample consists of 250,000 to 300,000 clones, approximately 90% of them appearing once. Sequenced material: PBMCs or T cells enriched from blood (not recorded which). These receptor sequences come from a woman in her 40s with acute COVID-19.

This clone was detected only a few times. The DNA of the CDR3 is TGTGCCAGCAGCCAAGGCGGGCTAGCGGGCTACGAGCAGTACTTC. Translation gives CASSQGGLAGYEQYF. This chain links TRBV4-2 with TRBJ2-7; 8 bases line up with TRBD2. This CDR3 is built from 15 residues. Germline V gene data show CDR1 as LGHNA and CDR2 as YNFKEQ. V lost 1 base, J lost 3 bases, and 5 bases stayed unmatched.

This clone was seen only a few times. The chain couples TRBV3-1 (or the pseudogene TRBV3-2) to TRBJ2-7; 10 bases map to TRBD2. CDR3 length: 15 residues. Trimming cost V 4 bases and J 3 bases; bases outside gene matches: 6. The germline V gene has CDR1 LGHDT and CDR2 YNNKEL (reference sequence). The CDR3 bases are TGTGCCAGCAGCCGGAATAGCGGGGGGCTCTACGAGCAGTACTTC. Translating gives CASSRNSGGLYEQYF.

Only one count was recorded for this clone. V is TRBV29-1 and J is TRBJ2-7, with TRBD1 as a possible D gene (5 bases). Looked up from germline, CDR1 is SQVTM and CDR2 is ANQGSEA. V shed 0 bases and J shed 3 bases, with 9 bases lying between them. This CDR3 has 13 amino acids. The CDR3 DNA reads as TGCAGCGTTGAAGATTCGGACAACTACGAGCAGTACTTC. Translating gives CSVEDSDNYEQYF.

The rearrangement links TRBV11-3 to TRBJ1-5, with D hard to call. This CDR3 contains 18 residues. Per germline, CDR1 SGHNT and CDR2 YENEEA. V was shortened by 3 bases and J by 0 bases, with 18 bases between the two germline ends. The CDR3 protein is CASSLVGVPLYSNQPQHF. In DNA form, the CDR3 reads TGTGCCAGCAGCTTGGTCGGGGTCCCCCTCTATAGCAATCAGCCCCAGCATTTT.

This clone has just one count. This chain connects TRBV9 to TRBJ1-5, with D tentatively TRBD1 (5 bases). CDR1 is SGDLS, CDR2 YYNGEE, per germline. The V end lost 3 bases, the J end lost 10 bases, and 23 bases lay between the germline ends. The CDR3 extends over 16 amino acids. The DNA for the CDR3 is TGTGCCAGCAGCGGCCCGGGAGGGGACGCCGTCGGTCCCCAGCATTTT. This sequence encodes CASSGPGGDAVGPQHF. Combining the CDR3 with reference TRBV9 and TRBJ1-5 gives the whole variable domain DSGVTQTPKHLITATGQRVTLRCSPRSGDLSVYWYQQSLDQGLQFLIQYYNGEERAKGNILERFSAQQFPDLHSELNLSSLELGDSALYFCASSGPGGDAVGPQHFGDGTRLSIL.

The chain is built from TRBV4-1 and TRBJ2-5; maybe TRBD1 (5 bases). The CDR3 length is 13 residues. The V and J ends lost 2 bases and 4 bases respectively, with 8 bases between them. Germline loops: CDR1 MGHRA, CDR2 YSYEKL. CDR3 amino acids: CASSQLQGETQYF. CDR3 DNA sequence: TGCGCCAGCAGCCAATTGCAGGGAGAGACCCAGTACTTC.

This clone was seen a few times. The chain carries TRBV19 and TRBJ2-7, with 8 bases fitting TRBD1. This CDR3 comprises 15 residues. J lost 3 bases, V lost 3 bases, and 7 bases had no gene match. CDR1 and CDR2 (germline): LNHDA, SQIVND (reference sequence). The CDR3 DNA is TGTGCCAGTAGTATCAGGACAGGGAACATCTACGAGCAGTACTTC. Protein sequence: CASSIRTGNIYEQYF. The full variable domain, completed using reference TRBV19 and TRBJ2-7, is DGGITQSPKYLFRKEGQNVTLSCEQNLNHDAMYWYRQDPGQGLRLIYYSQIVNDFQKGDIAEGYSVSREKKESFPLTVTSAQKNPTAFYLCASSIRTGNIYEQYFGPGTRLTVT.

V usage is TRBV18 and J usage is TRBJ2-1; no reliable D call. CDR1 is KGHSH, CDR2 LQKENI, per germline. This CDR3 has 16 residues. The V gene lost 1 base and the J gene lost 0 bases, with 10 bases spanning the gap. The CDR3 protein is CASSPRSESSYNEQFF. Written as DNA, the CDR3 is TGTGCCAGCTCACCACGATCGGAGAGCTCCTACAATGAGCAGTTCTTC.

The CDR3 loop reads CASSGRQSTTDGYTF. In DNA form, the CDR3 reads TGTGCCAGCAGCGGCCGCCAGTCAACTACGGATGGCTACACCTTC. The V call is TRBV5-8, the J call TRBJ1-2; D uncertain. Germline V gene sequence: CDR1 SGHTS, CDR2 YDEGEE. CDR3 size: 15 residues. Trimming shortened V by 4 bases and J by 6 bases, and 19 bases separated the two germline ends.

The chain recombines TRBV14 with TRBJ1-2; possibly TRBD1 for D (5 bases). Germline CDR1 SGHDN, CDR2 FVKESK. Trimming left V 0 bases short and J 2 bases short, with 16 bases between. The CDR3 consists of 17 residues. DNA of the CDR3: TGTGCCAGCAGCCAAGATCACGTACAGGAGACGAACTATGGCTACACCTTC. As protein: CASSQDHVQETNYGYTF.

The chain joins TRBV19 to TRBJ2-7, with 7 bases identical to TRBD1. The germline V gene encodes CDR1 LNHDA and CDR2 SQIVND (reference sequence). The CDR3 loop spans 15 amino acids. V lost 2 bases, J lost 0 bases, and 4 bases stayed unmatched. The CDR3 DNA reads as TGTGCCAGTAGTATATCGAGGACAGGCTCCTACGAGCAGTACTTC. This sequence encodes CASSISRTGSYEQYF.

A note on this clone: The junction shows a germline mismatch at one end, possibly a read error. J is TRBJ1-1 and V is TRBV7-2; 10 nucleotides align to TRBD1. Germline V CDR1 and CDR2: SGHTA, FQGNSA. This CDR3 spans 13 amino acids. The CDR3 spells CASSPRTGGVSLF. CDR3 DNA sequence: TGTGCCAGCAGCCCGAGGACAGGGGGGGTCTCCCTGTTT.

A word on this clone: Other DNA sequences in the same sample also yield this CDR3. The chain recombines TRBV6-2 or TRBV6-3 with TRBJ2-7; D might be TRBD2 (6 bases). The CDR3 has 13 amino acids. V lost 2 bases and J lost 2, with 7 bases in between. CDR1 is MNHEY and CDR2 is SVGEGT in the germline V gene. As DNA, the CDR3 is TGTGCCAGCAGTTACGGGGGGACCTACGAGCAGTACTTC. Protein sequence: CASSYGGTYEQYF.

V usage is TRBV7-9 and J usage is TRBJ1-2; weak D call: TRBD1 (5 bases). The V gene's germline CDR1 is SEHNR and CDR2 FQNEAQ (reference sequence). There are 13 residues in the CDR3. V lost 0 bases to trimming and J lost 8 bases, with 10 bases between them. The CDR3 region is CASSLAGDEGYTF. The CDR3 nucleotides read TGTGCCAGCAGCTTAGCAGGGGATGAAGGCTACACCTTC.

This clone has a handful of counts. The chain has TRBV18 and TRBJ2-2, with D possibly TRBD1 on 5 matching bases. CDR3 length equals 14 residues. The germline V gene has CDR1 KGHSH and CDR2 LQKENI. V was trimmed by 6 bases and J by 1 base, leaving 9 bases between them. CDR3 protein: CASSPDRNTGELFF. In DNA, the CDR3 is TGTGCCAGCTCTCCCGACAGGAACACCGGGGAGCTGTTTTTT.

The rearrangement joins TRBV28 to TRBJ1-2; 7 bases are a match to TRBD1. CDR1 is MDHEN and CDR2 is SYDVKM in the germline V gene. The CDR3 is 13 amino acids. With 6 bases clipped from V and 8 bases from J, the junction kept 9 bases outside the gene matches. The DNA of the CDR3 is TGTGCCAGCAGCTTTACGAAAGGGGGCGGCTACACCTTC. It translates to CASSFTKGGGYTF.

This rearrangement joins TRBV5-6 to TRBJ2-2, with a weak D call TRBD2 (7 bases). The CDR3 sequence is 16 residues long. Germline CDR1 SGHDT, CDR2 YYEEEE. Trimming removed 4 bases from V and 3 bases from J, with 16 bases in between. The CDR3 reads CASSPWGRGYTGELFF. CDR3 coding DNA: TGTGCCAGCAGCCCCTGGGGGAGGGGGTACACCGGGGAGCTGTTTTTT.

The chain couples TRBV30 to TRBJ1-5; the D is unclear. Trimming removed 2 bases from V and 2 bases from J, with 7 bases in between. The germline gives CDR1 GTSNPN, CDR2 SVGIG (reference sequence). The length of the CDR3 is 13 residues. CDR3 in DNA: TGTGCCTGGAGTCCGGGAGGCAATCAGCCCCAGCATTTT. Its translation: CAWSPGGNQPQHF.

The chain couples TRBV29-1 to TRBJ2-7, with D possibly TRBD1 on 5 matching bases. Germline CDR1 and CDR2: SQVTM and ANQGSEA. This CDR3 comprises 12 residues. Between the trimmed V and J ends, which lost 8 bases and 2 bases, there was a span of 13 bases. CDR3 nucleotides: TGCAGCATCAAAGGGGTAACCTACGAGCAGTACTTC. This encodes CSIKGVTYEQYF.

J is TRBJ2-1 and V is TRBV19, with D possibly matching TRBD1 (6 bases). Germline V lookup: CDR1 LNHDA, CDR2 SQIVND (reference sequence). With 6 bases removed from V and 1 base from J, the gap between germline ends came to 13 bases. This CDR3 has 15 residues. CDR3 region: CASRRTGNSYNEQFF. The CDR3 bases are TGTGCCAGTAGACGTACAGGGAATTCCTACAATGAGCAGTTCTTC. The full variable domain, completed using reference TRBV19 and TRBJ2-1, is DGGITQSPKYLFRKEGQNVTLSCEQNLNHDAMYWYRQDPGQGLRLIYYSQIVNDFQKGDIAEGYSVSREKKESFPLTVTSAQKNPTAFYLCASRRTGNSYNEQFFGPGTRLTVL.

V is TRBV5-1 and J is TRBJ2-7; D gene unclear. Deletions cut 0 bases from V and 3 bases from J, with 13 bases between. The germline gives CDR1 SGHRS, CDR2 YFSETQ. The CDR3 runs to 15 residues. The CDR3 DNA reads TGCGCCAGCAGCTTGGATCCCCAGGTTTACTACGAGCAGTACTTC. Translating gives CASSLDPQVYYEQYF.

The rearrangement uses TRBV7-2 and TRBJ2-7; 7 bases agree with TRBD2. The junction had 7 bases not matched to a gene; V was cut back by 1 base and J by 4 bases. The V gene's germline CDR1 is SGHTA and CDR2 FQGNSA. The CDR3 is made up of 15 amino acids. CDR3 DNA sequence: TGTGCCAGCAGCTTAGATGGCGGGGGTTCATACGAGCAGTACTTC. It codes for CASSLDGGGSYEQYF. The whole variable domain, remainder taken from reference TRBV7-2 and TRBJ2-7, is GAGVSQSPSNKVTEKGKDVELRCDPISGHTALYWYRQSLGQGLEFLIYFQGNSAPDKSGLPSDRFSAERTGGSVSTLTIQRTQQEDSAVYLCASSLDGGGSYEQYFGPGTRLTVT.

The chain recombines TRBV28 with TRBJ1-2, with D tentatively TRBD1 (6 bases). V was pared by 5 bases and J by 6 bases, with 13 bases between. Germline values: CDR1 MDHEN, CDR2 SYDVKM. The length of the CDR3 is 13 residues. The CDR3: CASSTQGPDGYTF. CDR3 bases: TGTGCCAGCAGTACACAGGGCCCGGATGGCTACACCTTC.

The chain has TRBV10-3 and TRBJ1-4; D is uncertain. Germline CDR1 is ENHRY and CDR2 is SYGVKD. This CDR3 comprises 12 residues. The V gene lost 5 bases and the J gene lost 4 bases, with 5 bases spanning the gap. CDR3 nucleotides: TGTGCCATCAGTCGGTATAATGAAAAACTGTTTTTT. Protein: CAISRYNEKLFF.

The CDR3, as DNA: TGTGCCACCAGCAGAGATCGATTACAGGGGGTCTCAATTTCACCCCTCCACTTT. It specifies CATSRDRLQGVSISPLHF. V is TRBV15 and J is TRBJ1-6, with TRBD1 identical over 8 bases. The CDR3 has 18 amino acids. From germline, CDR1 is LNHNV and CDR2 YYDKDF (reference sequence). The V segment lost 0 bases and the J segment 9 bases; nucleotides outside the gene matches: 13.

J is TRBJ2-7 and V is TRBV11-2; 7 bases align to TRBD2. This CDR3 has 13 amino acids. With 4 bases clipped from V and 1 base from J, the junction kept 1 base outside the gene matches. Germline V CDR1 and CDR2: SGHAT, FQNNGV. CDR3: CASSWGGSYEQYF. The CDR3 DNA reads as TGTGCCAGCAGCTGGGGGGGATCCTACGAGCAGTACTTC. The full variable domain, in which reference TRBV11-2 and TRBJ2-7 provide the parts outside the CDR3, is EAGVAQSPRYKIIEKRQSVAFWCNPISGHATLYWYQQILGQGPKLLIQFQNNGVVDDSQLPKDRFSAERLKGVDSTLKIQPAKLEDSAVYLCASSWGGSYEQYFGPGTRLTVT.

The chain combines TRBV6-6 with TRBJ1-1; D is perhaps TRBD1 (5 bases). The length of the CDR3 is 15 residues. The germline gives CDR1 MNHNY, CDR2 SVGAGI (reference sequence). The V end lost 5 bases, the J end lost 6 bases, and 19 bases lay between the germline ends. CDR3 nucleotide sequence: TGTGCCAGCAGTCATCAATTATTGACAGAACCTGAAGCTTTCTTT. Its protein is CASSHQLLTEPEAFF.

The chain is built from TRBV11-2 and TRBJ2-2; D unclear. Trimming left V 5 bases short and J 5 bases short, with 9 bases between. The V gene's germline CDR1 is SGHAT and CDR2 FQNNGV. This CDR3 has 13 residues. This CDR3 is CASSTGGTGELFF. The CDR3 nucleotides read TGTGCCAGCAGCACGGGTGGGACCGGGGAGCTGTTTTTT.

The chain links TRBV4-3 to TRBJ2-1, with 11 bases matching TRBD2. The CDR3 runs 19 residues. Germline trimming cut 2 bases from V and 8 bases from J; bases unmatched to any gene: 17. From germline, CDR1 is LGHNA and CDR2 YSLEER. The CDR3: CASSQPPFPTSGRGDEQFF. The CDR3, as DNA: TGCGCCAGCAGCCAACCCCCGTTCCCTACTAGCGGGAGAGGGGATGAGCAGTTCTTC.

The genes are TRBV19 and TRBJ1-2; the match to TRBD1 covers 8 bases. CDR1 and CDR2 from the germline V gene are LNHDA and SQIVND (reference sequence). The length of the CDR3 is 14 residues. J lost 6 bases, V lost 7 bases, and 10 bases had no gene match. The chain's CDR3 is CASMAPYRGDGYTF. In DNA, the CDR3 is TGTGCCAGTATGGCACCTTACAGGGGGGATGGCTACACCTTC.